A single sample gave rise to the 8 T cell receptor beta chains below, sequenced in a study of blood T cell repertoires in COVID-19. Sequencing used immunoSEQ multiplex PCR; TCRdb keeps in-frame clones, though not all of them. The repertoire has 150,000 to 200,000 clones, 70% to 85% of them found once; the top ten carry 5.2%. Input material: peripheral blood. These receptors all come from a woman aged 30 to 39 with acute or convalescent COVID-19.

The chain joins TRBV3-1 (or the pseudogene TRBV3-2) to TRBJ2-3; 7 bases fit TRBD1. This CDR3 contains 15 residues. The trim removed 5 bases at V and 3 bases at J, leaving 8 bases unmatched. Germline values: CDR1 LGHDT, CDR2 YNNKEL (reference sequence). The CDR3 coding sequence is TGTGCCAGCAGCGAAGGGGGCTTTTGGACAGATACGCAGTATTTT. Translating it yields CASSEGGFWTDTQYF.

The chain is built from TRBV3-1 (or the pseudogene TRBV3-2) and TRBJ1-6, with D tentatively TRBD1 (6 bases). There are 12 residues in the CDR3. CDR1 and CDR2 from the germline V gene are LGHDT and YNNKEL (reference sequence). The V end was cut by 3 bases, the J end by 9 bases, with 6 bases between. CDR3: CASSQTGSPLHF. In nucleotides, the CDR3 is TGTGCCAGCAGCCAGACAGGTTCACCCCTCCACTTT.

The genes are TRBV28 and TRBJ1-1, with D unresolved. V was cut by 6 bases and J by 4 bases, with 3 bases left in between. The CDR3 totals 10 residues. CDR1 is MDHEN and CDR2 is SYDVKM in the germline V gene. CDR3 DNA sequence: TGTGCCAGCAGCTCCACTGAAGCTTTCTTT. Translating gives CASSSTEAFF.

This sequence joins TRBV5-1 and TRBJ2-1; possibly TRBD2 for D (5 bases). Germline-derived CDR1 and CDR2 are SGHRS and YFSETQ. The CDR3 loop spans 15 amino acids. Trimming shortened V by 6 bases and J by 8 bases, and 21 bases separated the two germline ends. The chain's CDR3 is CASKPNQGRGHEQFF. The CDR3 region has the DNA TGCGCCAGCAAGCCGAACCAAGGGAGAGGCCATGAGCAGTTCTTC.

Concerning this clone: This sample also contains other DNA sequences that code for the same CDR3. The gene calls are TRBV15 and TRBJ1-3; TRBD1 might be the D (6 bases). Germline V gives CDR1 LNHNV, CDR2 YYDKDF (reference sequence). This CDR3 is built from 15 residues. The V end was cut by 0 bases, the J end by 1 base, with 7 bases between. The CDR3 DNA sequence: TGTGCCACCAGCAGAGATAGGGGGTCTGGAAACACCATATATTTT. This encodes CATSRDRGSGNTIYF.

This sequence joins TRBV7-2 and TRBJ1-5, with 7 bases aligning to TRBD1. The V gene's germline CDR1 is SGHTA and CDR2 FQGNSA. V shed 5 bases and J 5 bases; nucleotides not matched to a gene: 12. The CDR3 has 16 amino acids. CDR3 DNA: TGTGCCAGCAGCCCGGCGATGAAGGGGGCCCATCAGCCCCAGCATTTT. Residues: CASSPAMKGAHQPQHF.

V is TRBV9 and J is TRBJ1-4; a possible D gene is TRBD1 (6 bases). The germline CDR1 and CDR2 sequences are SGDLS and YYNGEE. This CDR3 has 14 residues. The V end lost 3 bases, the J end lost 7 bases, and 13 bases lay between the germline ends. The CDR3 is CASSETGWAEKLFF. The CDR3 DNA follows: TGTGCCAGCAGCGAGACAGGTTGGGCTGAAAAACTGTTTTTT.

As for this clone: This CDR3 is also generated by other DNA sequences in the sample. This sequence joins TRBV15 and TRBJ2-7; D may be TRBD1 (6 bases). The CDR3 totals 14 residues. Germline loops: CDR1 LNHNV, CDR2 YYDKDF (reference sequence). The V end lost 0 bases, the J end lost 2 bases, and 8 bases lay between the germline ends. The CDR3 loop reads CATSRDRGPYEQYF. In DNA, the CDR3 is TGTGCCACCAGCAGAGACAGGGGCCCCTACGAGCAGTACTTC.